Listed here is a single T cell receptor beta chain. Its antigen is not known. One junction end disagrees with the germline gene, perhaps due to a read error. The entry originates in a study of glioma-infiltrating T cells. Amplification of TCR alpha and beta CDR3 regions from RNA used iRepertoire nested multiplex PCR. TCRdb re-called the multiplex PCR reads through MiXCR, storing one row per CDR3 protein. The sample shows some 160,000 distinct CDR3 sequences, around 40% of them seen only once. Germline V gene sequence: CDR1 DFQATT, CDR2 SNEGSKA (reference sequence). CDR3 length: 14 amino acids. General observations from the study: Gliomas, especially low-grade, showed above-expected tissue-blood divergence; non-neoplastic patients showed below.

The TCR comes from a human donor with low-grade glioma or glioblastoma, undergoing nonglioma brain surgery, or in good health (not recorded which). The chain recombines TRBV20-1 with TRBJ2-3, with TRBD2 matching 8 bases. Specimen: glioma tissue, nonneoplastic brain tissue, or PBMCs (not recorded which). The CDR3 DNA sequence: TGCAGTTCTAGACAGACTAGCGAGAGAGATACGCAGTATTTT. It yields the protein CSSRQTSERDTQYF.